These 20 T cell receptor beta chains share one sample of origin, sequenced in a study of blood T cells in healthy people across ages. Through a sample-barcoded 5' primer and a J-beta primer mix, a second PCR was run for roughly 6 to 11 cycles. TCRdb recomputed calls from the 5' RACE reads with MiXCR, one row per CDR3 protein. The sample shows 550,000 to 600,000 distinct CDR3 sequences, 45% to 55% of them seen only once. The sequenced material came from blood. These receptors were obtained from an elderly man in good health.

V gene TRBV7-9 combines with J gene TRBJ1-2, with 9 bases identical to TRBD1. CDR3 length: 13 residues. Looked up from germline, CDR1 is SEHNR and CDR2 is FQNEAQ (reference sequence). V was clipped by 5 bases and J by 6 bases; unmatched bases: 4. DNA for the CDR3: TGTGCCAGCAGCGTACAGGGGGCTGATGGCTACACCTTC. Protein sequence: CASSVQGADGYTF.

This chain joins TRBV6-6 and TRBJ2-1; unclear D gene. V lost 7 bases and J lost 2, with 9 bases in between. Per germline, CDR1 MNHNY and CDR2 SVGAGI (reference sequence). The CDR3 spans 13 residues. The DNA of the CDR3 is TGTGCCAGCACGAAGAACACCTACAATGAGCAGTTCTTC. Translation gives CASTKNTYNEQFF.

This clonotype appeared many times. V is TRBV7-2 and J is TRBJ2-5, with 7 positions matching TRBD1. Germline loops: CDR1 SGHTA, CDR2 FQGNSA. The J segment lost 4 bases and the V segment lost 5 bases, leaving 4 bases of the junction unmatched. The CDR3 totals 13 residues. This CDR3 is CASSPRQGETQYF. The DNA for the CDR3 is TGTGCCAGCAGCCCACGACAGGGAGAGACCCAGTACTTC.

The chain has TRBV29-1 and TRBJ2-6; 8 bases agree with TRBD1. Germline V lookup: CDR1 SQVTM, CDR2 ANQGSEA. This CDR3 is built from 15 residues. V shed 7 bases, J shed 0 bases, and the junction held 5 bases outside the gene matches. The CDR3 loop reads CSALTGDSGANVLTF. CDR3 DNA sequence: TGCAGCGCCCTGACAGGGGACTCTGGGGCCAACGTCCTGACTTTC.

A few counts support this clonotype. V is TRBV9 and J is TRBJ1-6; D gene uncertain. Germline V gene sequence: CDR1 SGDLS, CDR2 YYNGEE. V lost 3 bases and J lost 7, with 8 bases in between. The CDR3 spans 13 residues. The chain's CDR3 is CASSAPGNSPLHF. The CDR3, as DNA: TGTGCCAGCAGCGCCCCGGGGAATTCACCCCTCCACTTT.

Only a few counts were recorded for this clonotype. The V call is TRBV6-2 or TRBV6-3, the J call TRBJ2-7; 7 bases are a match to TRBD1. CDR1 is MNHEY, CDR2 SVGEGT, per germline. This CDR3 spans 15 amino acids. V was clipped by 3 bases and J by 6 bases; unmatched bases: 11. The CDR3 coding sequence is TGTGCCAGCAGTTATCTCTTGACAGGGCCGGTCGAGCAGTACTTC. This encodes CASSYLLTGPVEQYF.

The chain is built from TRBV10-3 and TRBJ2-3, with 14 nucleotides matching TRBD2. The CDR3 is made up of 15 amino acids. The trim removed 6 bases at V and 4 bases at J, leaving 3 bases unmatched. Germline CDR1 ENHRY, CDR2 SYGVKD. CDR3 protein: CAIRGLAGVADTQYF. The CDR3 DNA follows: TGTGCCATCAGGGGACTAGCGGGAGTAGCAGATACGCAGTATTTT.

The chain combines TRBV23-1 with TRBJ2-7, with TRBD2 matching 10 bases. The J call may be in error: the DNA end matches TRBJ2-5 better. TRBV23-1 falls under the ORF class, with uncertain function. The CDR3 consists of 18 residues. The DNA for the CDR3 is TGCGCCAGCAGTCAAGATGGCCAGCGGGGGGGCTCAGGGGAGACCCAGTACTTC. Protein sequence: CASSQDGQRGGSGETQYF.

The gene calls are TRBV19 and TRBJ1-1, with no clear D. The length of the CDR3 is 16 residues. V lost 8 bases, J lost 0 bases, and 19 bases lay in between. Germline lookup yields CDR1 LNHDA and CDR2 SQIVND (reference sequence). CDR3 in DNA: TGTGCCAGTCTGCCTAGCCCCGGCGGGGTGAACACTGAAGCTTTCTTT. Translating gives CASLPSPGGVNTEAFF.

This clonotype was seen once. The J gene is TRBJ1-5, the V gene TRBV5-1; 8 bases align to TRBD1. From germline, CDR1 is SGHRS and CDR2 YFSETQ. This CDR3 contains 16 residues. Unmatched junction bases numbered 7, after V lost 4 bases and J lost 1 base. CDR3 protein: CASSTGTGGSNQPQHF. The DNA of the CDR3 is TGCGCCAGCAGCACCGGGACAGGAGGGAGCAATCAGCCCCAGCATTTT.

This clonotype was counted ten times or more. The chain couples TRBV6-5 to TRBJ1-4, with D unclear. V lost 4 bases and J lost 6, with 27 bases in between. The CDR3 is 19 residues long. Germline CDR1 MNHEY, CDR2 SVGAGI. The CDR3 spells CASSFQPGPGLSGDEKLFF. The CDR3 nucleotides are TGTGCCAGCAGTTTTCAACCGGGCCCCGGGCTCTCAGGCGATGAAAAACTGTTTTTT.

The sample holds many counts of this clonotype. V usage is TRBV2 and J usage is TRBJ2-7; D is possibly TRBD1 (6 bases). The length of the CDR3 is 13 residues. V was clipped by 6 bases and J by 4 bases, with 13 bases between them. Germline assignment: CDR1 SNHLY and CDR2 FYNNEI. The CDR3 here is CASSPETGYEQYF. The CDR3 nucleotides are TGTGCCAGCAGCCCCGAAACAGGGTACGAGCAGTACTTC.

The V gene is TRBV5-1, the J gene TRBJ1-2, with a weak D call TRBD1 (6 bases). Germline CDR1 SGHRS, CDR2 YFSETQ. V shed 0 bases and J shed 6 bases, with 12 bases lying between them. CDR3 length: 14 amino acids. The CDR3 region is CASSLAAGVDGYTF. DNA of the CDR3: TGCGCCAGCAGCTTGGCGGCAGGGGTAGATGGCTACACCTTC.

The chain joins TRBV7-9 to TRBJ1-2; 7 bases fit TRBD1. Germline CDR1 is SEHNR and CDR2 is FQNEAQ (reference sequence). The J segment lost 4 bases and the V segment lost 5 bases, leaving 7 bases of the junction unmatched. The CDR3 runs to 14 residues. The CDR3 here is CASSPDRYLYGYTF. The DNA of the CDR3 is TGTGCCAGCAGCCCGGACAGGTACCTCTATGGCTACACCTTC.

This rearrangement joins TRBV6-2 or TRBV6-3 to TRBJ2-1; 8 bases line up with TRBD2. Trimming took 7 bases from V and 4 from J; bases not matched to a gene: 9. The CDR3 spans 15 residues. Germline-derived CDR1 and CDR2 are MNHEY and SVGEGT. The CDR3 is CASTLAGRGYNEQFF. The CDR3, as DNA: TGTGCCAGCACCCTCGCCGGGAGGGGATACAATGAGCAGTTCTTC.

The table lists this clonotype with many counts. The chain couples TRBV18 to TRBJ2-7; TRBD2 agrees at 9 bases. CDR1 is KGHSH and CDR2 is LQKENI in the germline V gene. The V and J ends lost 2 bases and 4 bases, in that order; junction bases with no gene match: 6. This CDR3 comprises 15 residues. CDR3 nucleotides: TGTGCCAGCTCACCAGGCGCTAGCGGGATGTACGAGCAGTACTTC. It codes for CASSPGASGMYEQYF.

The chain recombines TRBV20-1 with TRBJ2-1; D unclear. This CDR3 is built from 15 residues. V was cut by 0 bases and J by 6 bases, with 15 bases left in between. Germline V CDR1 and CDR2: DFQATT, SNEGSKA (reference sequence). Here the CDR3 DNA reads TGCAGTGCTAGAGATTCTGGCTCAACTACCAATGAGCAGTTCTTC. Amino acids: CSARDSGSTTNEQFF.

The rearrangement uses TRBV20-1 and TRBJ2-3; D not resolved. The CDR3 is 14 amino acids. Germline CDR1 is DFQATT and CDR2 is SNEGSKA (reference sequence). V was trimmed by 5 bases and J by 0 bases, leaving 12 bases between them. The CDR3 loop reads CSALQLTSTDTQYF. The CDR3, as DNA: TGCAGTGCTCTCCAACTAACTAGCACAGATACGCAGTATTTT.

The J gene is TRBJ1-1, the V gene TRBV10-3, with 8 positions matching TRBD1. CDR3 length: 15 residues. Germline V gene sequence: CDR1 ENHRY, CDR2 SYGVKD. V lost 8 bases to trimming and J lost 1 base; unmatched junction nucleotides: 9. The CDR3 region is CAISDPGTGNTEAFF. CDR3 bases: TGTGCCATCTCTGATCCCGGGACAGGGAACACTGAAGCTTTCTTT.

In its sample, this clonotype was seen a few times. The CDR3 loop reads CASSLQGGSYEQYF. DNA of the CDR3: TGTGCCAGCAGTTTACAGGGGGGGTCCTACGAGCAGTACTTC. The chain joins TRBV12-3 or TRBV12-4 to TRBJ2-7; either TRBD1 or TRBD2 may supply D (7 bases each). The CDR3 runs 14 residues. The V end lost 2 bases, the J end lost 1 base, and 9 bases lay between the germline ends.